This TCR beta chain was found in a study of cytomegalovirus exposure and HLA in healthy donors. Study information: Of 398 genotyped donors, roughly 80% clustered with self-reported Caucasian donors.

In germline, CDR1 is SGDLS, CDR2 YYNGEE. Trimming took 3 bases from V and 3 from J; bases not matched to a gene: 2. This CDR3 is 16 amino acids long. PCR employed 60 Vbeta and 13 Jbeta primers. Profiled with immunoSEQ multiplex PCR; TCRdb holds only in-frame clones, not every one. The table includes 85,000 to 130,000 clones, about 76% detected once. The sample comprised PBMCs. The chain joins TRBV9 to TRBJ2-1; TRBD2 agrees at 14 bases. The clonotype originates from a woman between 45 and 60 years old in good health and CMV-seropositive. CDR3 amino acids: CASSGLAGGVYNEQFF. Written as DNA, the CDR3 is TGTGCCAGCAGCGGACTAGCGGGGGGGGTCTACAATGAGCAGTTCTTC. The whole variable domain, filled in from reference TRBV9 and TRBJ2-1, reads DSGVTQTPKHLITATGQRVTLRCSPRSGDLSVYWYQQSLDQGLQFLIQYYNGEERAKGNILERFSAQQFPDLHSELNLSSLELGDSALYFCASSGLAGGVYNEQFFGPGTRLTVL.